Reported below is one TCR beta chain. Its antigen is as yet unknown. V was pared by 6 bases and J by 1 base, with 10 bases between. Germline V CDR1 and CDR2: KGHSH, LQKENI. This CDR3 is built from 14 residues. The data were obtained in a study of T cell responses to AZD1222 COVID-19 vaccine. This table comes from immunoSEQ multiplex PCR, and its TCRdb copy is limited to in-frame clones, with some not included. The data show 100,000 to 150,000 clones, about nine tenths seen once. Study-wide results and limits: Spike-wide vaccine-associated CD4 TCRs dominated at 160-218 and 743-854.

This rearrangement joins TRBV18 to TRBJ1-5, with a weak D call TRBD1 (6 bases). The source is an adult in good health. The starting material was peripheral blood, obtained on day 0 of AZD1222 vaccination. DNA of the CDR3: TGTGCCAGCTCGGGGGCTACGAGCAATCAGCCCCAGCATTTT. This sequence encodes CASSGATSNQPQHF. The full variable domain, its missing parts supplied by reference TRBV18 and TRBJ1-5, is NAGVMQNPRHLVRRRGQEARLRCSPMKGHSHVYWYRQLPEEGLKFMVYLQKENIIDESGMPKERFSAEFPKEGPSILRIQQVVRGDSAAYFCASSGATSNQPQHFGDGTRLSIL.